A single sample gave rise to the 2 T cell receptor beta chains below, sequenced in a study of T cell responses to AZD1222 COVID-19 vaccine listed by TCRdb under 2021. The time point label here, explained by the study, means: about 28 days (+/-7) after the second vaccine dose. The library was generated by the immunoSEQ multiplex PCR assay. TCRdb took over this immuneACCESS table, retaining in-frame rearrangements with V and J assigned. Such tables are incomplete; in checked studies, under half of the missing clones stem from an unresolved V gene, and the remainder is unexplained. This sample lists roughly 98,000 clones; 88% were detected once. Roughly 15% of the sample belongs to the ten largest clones. The specimen comprised peripheral blood, sampled 28 days after the second AZD1222 dose. Every receptor here comes from an adult who received the AZD1222 COVID-19 vaccine.

Only a few counts were recorded for this clone. The chain recombines TRBV12-5 with TRBJ1-1; 7 bases are shared with TRBD1. CDR1 LGHNT and CDR2 FRNRAP come from the germline V gene. CDR3 length: 15 amino acids. The junction had 5 bases not matched to a gene; V was cut back by 1 base and J by 3 bases. This CDR3 is CASGLGQGLDTEAFF. The CDR3 DNA reads as TGTGCTAGTGGTTTGGGACAGGGCTTGGACACTGAAGCTTTCTTT. The variable domain in full, with the rest retrieved from reference TRBV12-5 and TRBJ1-1, is DARVTQTPRHKVTEMGQEVTMRCQPILGHNTVFWYRQTMMQGLELLAYFRNRAPLDDSGMPKDRFSAEMPDATLATLKIQPSEPRDSAVYFCASGLGQGLDTEAFFGQGTRLTVV.

Only a few counts were recorded for this clone. The V gene is TRBV30, the J gene TRBJ1-1; a weak D match, TRBD1 (5 bases). The CDR3 is 13 residues long. Trimming stripped 6 bases from V and 0 bases from J, with 11 bases between. CDR1 and CDR2 (germline): GTSNPN, SVGIG (reference sequence). The CDR3 nucleotides read TGTGCCTGCGGACGGACAATGAACACTGAAGCTTTCTTT. Encoded protein: CACGRTMNTEAFF. The complete variable domain, with remaining parts taken from reference TRBV30 and TRBJ1-1, reads SQTIHQWPATLVQPVGSPLSLECTVEGTSNPNLYWYRQAAGRGLQLLFYSVGIGQISSEVPQNLSASRPQDRQFILSSKKLLLSDSGFYLCACGRTMNTEAFFGQGTRLTVV.